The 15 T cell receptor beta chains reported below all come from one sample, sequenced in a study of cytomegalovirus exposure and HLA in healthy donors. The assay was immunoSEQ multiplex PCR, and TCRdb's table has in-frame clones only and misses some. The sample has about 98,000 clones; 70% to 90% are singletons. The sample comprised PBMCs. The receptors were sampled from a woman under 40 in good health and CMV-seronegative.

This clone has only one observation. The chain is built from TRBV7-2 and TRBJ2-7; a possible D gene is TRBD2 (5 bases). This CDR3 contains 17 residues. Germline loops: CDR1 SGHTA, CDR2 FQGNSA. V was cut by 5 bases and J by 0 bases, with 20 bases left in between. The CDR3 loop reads CASSRPPGGSASYEQYF. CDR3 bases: TGTGCCAGCAGCCGCCCCCCCGGCGGGTCCGCCTCCTACGAGCAGTACTTC.

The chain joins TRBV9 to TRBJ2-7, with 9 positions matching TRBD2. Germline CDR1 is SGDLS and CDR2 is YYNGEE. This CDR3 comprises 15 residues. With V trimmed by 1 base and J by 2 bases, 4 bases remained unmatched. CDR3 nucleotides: TGTGCCAGCAGCGTATCTAGCGGGGTTCCCTACGAGCAGTACTTC. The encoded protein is CASSVSSGVPYEQYF.

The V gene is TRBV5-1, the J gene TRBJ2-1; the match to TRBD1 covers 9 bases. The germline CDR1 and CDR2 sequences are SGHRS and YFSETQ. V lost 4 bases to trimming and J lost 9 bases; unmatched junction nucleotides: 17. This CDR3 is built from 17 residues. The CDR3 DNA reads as TGCGCCAGCAGCCTCGACAGGGGGATGTTCCGTCCCGTTGAGCAGTTCTTC. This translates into CASSLDRGMFRPVEQFF.

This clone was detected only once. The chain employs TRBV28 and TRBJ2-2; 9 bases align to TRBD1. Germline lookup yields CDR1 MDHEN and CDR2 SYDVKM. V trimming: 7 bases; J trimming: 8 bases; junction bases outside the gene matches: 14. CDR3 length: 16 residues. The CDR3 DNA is TGTGCCAGCAAGATGGGACAGGGTATTATGCCAGGGGAGCTGTTTTTT. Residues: CASKMGQGIMPGELFF.

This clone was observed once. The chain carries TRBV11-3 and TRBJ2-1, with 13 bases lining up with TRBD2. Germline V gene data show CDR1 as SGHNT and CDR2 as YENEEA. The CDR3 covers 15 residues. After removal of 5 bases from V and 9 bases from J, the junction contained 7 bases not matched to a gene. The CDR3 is CASSPGLAGDGEQFF. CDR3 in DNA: TGTGCCAGCAGCCCTGGACTAGCGGGAGACGGTGAGCAGTTCTTC.

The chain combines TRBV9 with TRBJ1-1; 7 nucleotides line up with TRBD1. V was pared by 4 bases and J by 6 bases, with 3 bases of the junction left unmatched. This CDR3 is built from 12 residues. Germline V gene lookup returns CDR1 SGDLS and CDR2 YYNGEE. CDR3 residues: CASSFTGAEAFF. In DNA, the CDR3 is TGTGCCAGCAGCTTCACAGGGGCTGAAGCTTTCTTT. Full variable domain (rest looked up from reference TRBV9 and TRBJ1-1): DSGVTQTPKHLITATGQRVTLRCSPRSGDLSVYWYQQSLDQGLQFLIQYYNGEERAKGNILERFSAQQFPDLHSELNLSSLELGDSALYFCASSFTGAEAFFGQGTRLTVV.

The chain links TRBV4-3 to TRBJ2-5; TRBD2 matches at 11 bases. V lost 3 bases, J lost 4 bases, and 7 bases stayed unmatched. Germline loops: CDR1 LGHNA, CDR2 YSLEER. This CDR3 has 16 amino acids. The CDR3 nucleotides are TGCGCCAGCAGCCAGGGACTAGCGGTTGTAGGAGAGACCCAGTACTTC. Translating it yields CASSQGLAVVGETQYF.

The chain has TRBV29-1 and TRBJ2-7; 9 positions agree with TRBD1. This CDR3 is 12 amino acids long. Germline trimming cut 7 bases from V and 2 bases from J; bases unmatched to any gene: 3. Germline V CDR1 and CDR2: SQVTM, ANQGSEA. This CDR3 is CSAQGATYEQYF. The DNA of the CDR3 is TGCAGCGCACAGGGGGCTACCTACGAGCAGTACTTC.

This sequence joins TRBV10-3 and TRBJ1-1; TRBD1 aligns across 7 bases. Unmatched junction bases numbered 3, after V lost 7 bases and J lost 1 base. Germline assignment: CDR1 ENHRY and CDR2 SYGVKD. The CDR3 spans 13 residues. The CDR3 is CAITGTANTEAFF. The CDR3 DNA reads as TGTGCCATCACCGGGACAGCGAACACTGAAGCTTTCTTT.

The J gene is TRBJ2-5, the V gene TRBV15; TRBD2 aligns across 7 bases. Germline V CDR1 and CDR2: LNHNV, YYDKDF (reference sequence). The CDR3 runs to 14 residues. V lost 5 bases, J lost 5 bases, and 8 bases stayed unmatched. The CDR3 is CATSHGGEGETQYF. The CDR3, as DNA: TGTGCCACCAGCCACGGTGGGGAGGGCGAGACCCAGTACTTC.

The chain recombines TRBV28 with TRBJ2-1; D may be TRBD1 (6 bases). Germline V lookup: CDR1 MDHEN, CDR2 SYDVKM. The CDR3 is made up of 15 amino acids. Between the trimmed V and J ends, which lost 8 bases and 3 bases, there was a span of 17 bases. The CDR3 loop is CASRPGAAFYNEQFF. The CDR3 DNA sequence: TGTGCCAGCCGGCCAGGGGCAGCTTTCTACAATGAGCAGTTCTTC. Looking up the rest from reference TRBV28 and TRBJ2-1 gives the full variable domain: DVKVTQSSRYLVKRTGEKVFLECVQDMDHENMFWYRQDPGLGLRLIYFSYDVKMKEKGDIPEGYSVSREKKERFSLILESASTNQTSMYLCASRPGAAFYNEQFFGPGTRLTVL.

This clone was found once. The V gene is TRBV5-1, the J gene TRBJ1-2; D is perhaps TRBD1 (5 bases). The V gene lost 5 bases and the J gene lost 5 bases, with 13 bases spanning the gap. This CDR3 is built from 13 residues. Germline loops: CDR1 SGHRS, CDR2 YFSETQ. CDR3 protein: CASSFREGYGYTF. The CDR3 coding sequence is TGCGCCAGCAGTTTCAGGGAGGGATATGGCTACACCTTC.

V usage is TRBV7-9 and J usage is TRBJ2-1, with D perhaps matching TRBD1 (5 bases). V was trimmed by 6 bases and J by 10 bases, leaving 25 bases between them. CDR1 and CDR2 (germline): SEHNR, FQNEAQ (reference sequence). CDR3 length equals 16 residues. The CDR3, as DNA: TGTGCCAGCAGGCCAACGGCAGGGTCGGATTCCCAAGAGCAGTTCTTC. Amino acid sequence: CASRPTAGSDSQEQFF.

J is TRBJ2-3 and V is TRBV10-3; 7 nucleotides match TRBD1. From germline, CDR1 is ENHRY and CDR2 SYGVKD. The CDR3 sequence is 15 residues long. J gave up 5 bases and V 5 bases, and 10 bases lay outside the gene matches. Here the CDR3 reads CAISLRQGQVDTQYF. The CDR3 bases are TGTGCCATCAGTCTACGACAGGGCCAGGTAGATACGCAGTATTTT.

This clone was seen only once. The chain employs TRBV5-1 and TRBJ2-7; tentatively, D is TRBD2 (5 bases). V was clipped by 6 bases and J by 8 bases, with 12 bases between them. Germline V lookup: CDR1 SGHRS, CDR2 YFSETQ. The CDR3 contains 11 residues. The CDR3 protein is CASTGGYQQYF. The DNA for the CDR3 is TGCGCCAGCACTGGCGGGTACCAGCAGTACTTC.